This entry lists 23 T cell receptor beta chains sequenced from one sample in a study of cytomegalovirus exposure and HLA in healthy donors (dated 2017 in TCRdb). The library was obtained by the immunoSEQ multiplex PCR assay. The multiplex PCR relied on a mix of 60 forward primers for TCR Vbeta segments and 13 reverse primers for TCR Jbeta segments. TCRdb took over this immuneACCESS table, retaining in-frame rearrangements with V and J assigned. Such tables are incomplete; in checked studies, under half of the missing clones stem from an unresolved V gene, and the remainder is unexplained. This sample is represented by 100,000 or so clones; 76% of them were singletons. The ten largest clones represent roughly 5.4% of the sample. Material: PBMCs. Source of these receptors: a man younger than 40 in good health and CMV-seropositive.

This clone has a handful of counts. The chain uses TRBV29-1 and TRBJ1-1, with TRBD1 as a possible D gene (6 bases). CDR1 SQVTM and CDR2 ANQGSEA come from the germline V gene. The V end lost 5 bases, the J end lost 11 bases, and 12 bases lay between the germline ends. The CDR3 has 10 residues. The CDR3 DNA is TGCAGCGTTTGGGAGGGGGGGGCTTTCTTT. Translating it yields CSVWEGGAFF. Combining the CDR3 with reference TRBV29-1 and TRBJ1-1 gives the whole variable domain SAVISQKPSRDICQRGTSLTIQCQVDSQVTMMFWYRQQPGQSLTLIATANQGSEATYESGFVIDKFPISRPNLTFSTLTVSNMSPEDSSIYLCSVWEGGAFFGQGTRLTVV.

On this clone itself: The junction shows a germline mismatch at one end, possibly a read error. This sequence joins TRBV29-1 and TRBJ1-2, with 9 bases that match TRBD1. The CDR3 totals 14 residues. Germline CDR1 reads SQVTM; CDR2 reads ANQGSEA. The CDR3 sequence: CSVAGQGSNHGYTF. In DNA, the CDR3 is TGCAGCGTCGCGGGACAGGGATCTAACCATGGCTACACCTTC.

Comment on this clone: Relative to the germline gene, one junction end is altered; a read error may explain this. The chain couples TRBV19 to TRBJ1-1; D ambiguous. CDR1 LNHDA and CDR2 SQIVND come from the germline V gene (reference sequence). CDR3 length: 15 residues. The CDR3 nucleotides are TGTGCCAGTAGTGAATCGGGGAGATTTAACACTGGAGCTTTCTTT. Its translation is CASSESGRFNTGAFF.

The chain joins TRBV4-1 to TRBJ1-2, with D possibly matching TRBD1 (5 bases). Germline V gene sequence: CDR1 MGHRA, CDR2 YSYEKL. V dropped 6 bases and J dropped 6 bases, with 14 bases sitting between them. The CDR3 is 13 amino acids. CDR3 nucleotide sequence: TGCGCCAGCAGAGGGCCCGGGGGGGATGGCTACACCTTC. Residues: CASRGPGGDGYTF.

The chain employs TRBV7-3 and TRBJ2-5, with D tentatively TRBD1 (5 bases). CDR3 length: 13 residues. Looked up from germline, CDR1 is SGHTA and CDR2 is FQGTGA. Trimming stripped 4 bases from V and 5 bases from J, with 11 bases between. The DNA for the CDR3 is TGTGCCAGCAGCTCCCTAGGGGTGGAGACCCAGTACTTC. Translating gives CASSSLGVETQYF.

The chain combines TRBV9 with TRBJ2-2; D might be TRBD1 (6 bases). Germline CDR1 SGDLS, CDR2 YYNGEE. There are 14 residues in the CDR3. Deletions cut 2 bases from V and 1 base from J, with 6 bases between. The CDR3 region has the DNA TGTGCCAGCAGCGTGGGACAGAACACCGGGGAGCTGTTTTTT. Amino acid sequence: CASSVGQNTGELFF. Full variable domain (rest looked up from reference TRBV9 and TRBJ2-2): DSGVTQTPKHLITATGQRVTLRCSPRSGDLSVYWYQQSLDQGLQFLIQYYNGEERAKGNILERFSAQQFPDLHSELNLSSLELGDSALYFCASSVGQNTGELFFGEGSRLTVL.

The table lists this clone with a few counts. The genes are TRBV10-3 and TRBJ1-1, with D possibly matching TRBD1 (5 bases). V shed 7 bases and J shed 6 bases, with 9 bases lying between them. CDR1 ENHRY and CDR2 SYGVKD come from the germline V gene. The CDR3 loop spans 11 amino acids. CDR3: CAIKGRAEAFF. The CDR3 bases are TGTGCCATCAAAGGCAGGGCTGAAGCTTTCTTT.

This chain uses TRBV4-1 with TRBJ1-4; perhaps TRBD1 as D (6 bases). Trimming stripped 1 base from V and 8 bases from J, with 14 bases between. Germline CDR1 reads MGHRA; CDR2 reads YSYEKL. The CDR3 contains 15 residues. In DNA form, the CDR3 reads TGCGCCAGCAGCCAAGGGGGGCAACAGCGGGAAAAACTGTTTTTT. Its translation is CASSQGGQQREKLFF.

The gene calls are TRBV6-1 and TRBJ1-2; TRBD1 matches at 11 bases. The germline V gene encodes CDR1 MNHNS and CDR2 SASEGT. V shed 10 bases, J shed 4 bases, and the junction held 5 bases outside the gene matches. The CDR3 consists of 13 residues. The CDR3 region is CATRTGGSYGYTF. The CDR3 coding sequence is TGTGCCACCAGGACAGGGGGCAGCTATGGCTACACCTTC.

The CDR3 nucleotides read TGTGCCAGCAGCAACAGCTTGAACACTGAAGCTTTCTTT. Translation gives CASSNSLNTEAFF. This chain uses TRBV7-3 with TRBJ1-1, with unresolved D. Deletions cut 5 bases from V and 0 bases from J, with 7 bases between. The germline gives CDR1 SGHTA, CDR2 FQGTGA. This CDR3 contains 13 residues.

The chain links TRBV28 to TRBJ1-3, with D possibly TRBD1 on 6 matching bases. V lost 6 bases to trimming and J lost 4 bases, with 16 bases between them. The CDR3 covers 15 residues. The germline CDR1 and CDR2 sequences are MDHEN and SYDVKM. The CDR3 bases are TGTGCCAGCAGACTTGACAGGTTATCAGGAAACACCATATATTTT. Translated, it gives CASRLDRLSGNTIYF.

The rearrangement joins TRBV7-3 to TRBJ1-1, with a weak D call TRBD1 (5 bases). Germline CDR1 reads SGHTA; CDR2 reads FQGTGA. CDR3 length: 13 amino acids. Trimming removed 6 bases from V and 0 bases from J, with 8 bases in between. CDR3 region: CASRQGMNTEAFF. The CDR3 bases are TGTGCCAGCAGGCAGGGCATGAACACTGAAGCTTTCTTT.

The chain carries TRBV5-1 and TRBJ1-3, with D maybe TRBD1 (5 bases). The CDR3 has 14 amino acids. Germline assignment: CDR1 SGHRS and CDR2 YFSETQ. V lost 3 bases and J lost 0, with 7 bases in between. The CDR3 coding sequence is TGCGCCAGCAGCTCAGGGAACTCTGGAAACACCATATATTTT. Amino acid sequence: CASSSGNSGNTIYF.

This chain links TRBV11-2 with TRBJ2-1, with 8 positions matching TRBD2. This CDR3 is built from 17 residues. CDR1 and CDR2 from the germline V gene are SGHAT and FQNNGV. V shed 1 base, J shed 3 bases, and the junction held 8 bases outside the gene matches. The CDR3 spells CASSLGSGSIFYNEQFF. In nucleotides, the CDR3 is TGTGCCAGCAGCTTAGGGAGCGGGAGTATATTCTACAATGAGCAGTTCTTC.

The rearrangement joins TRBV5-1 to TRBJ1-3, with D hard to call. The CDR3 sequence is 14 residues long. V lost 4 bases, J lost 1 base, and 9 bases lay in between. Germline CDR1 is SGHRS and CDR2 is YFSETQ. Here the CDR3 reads CASSARGSGNTIYF. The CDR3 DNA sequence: TGCGCCAGCAGCGCCCGAGGATCTGGAAACACCATATATTTT.

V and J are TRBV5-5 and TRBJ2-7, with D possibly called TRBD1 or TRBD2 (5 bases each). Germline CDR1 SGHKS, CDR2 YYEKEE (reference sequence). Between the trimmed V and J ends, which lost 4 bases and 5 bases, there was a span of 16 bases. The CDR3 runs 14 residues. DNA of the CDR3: TGTGCCAGCAGCATGGGACCCCTCGGGAACGAGCAGTACTTC. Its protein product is CASSMGPLGNEQYF.

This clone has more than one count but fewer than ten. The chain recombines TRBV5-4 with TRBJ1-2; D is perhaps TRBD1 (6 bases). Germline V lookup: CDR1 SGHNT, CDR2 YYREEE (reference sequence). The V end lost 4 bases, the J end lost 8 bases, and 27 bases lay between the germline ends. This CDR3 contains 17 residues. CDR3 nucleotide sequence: TGTGCCAGCAGCCTCGGACAGTCGGTGGGTCGTGGTATGGGCTACACCTTC. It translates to CASSLGQSVGRGMGYTF.

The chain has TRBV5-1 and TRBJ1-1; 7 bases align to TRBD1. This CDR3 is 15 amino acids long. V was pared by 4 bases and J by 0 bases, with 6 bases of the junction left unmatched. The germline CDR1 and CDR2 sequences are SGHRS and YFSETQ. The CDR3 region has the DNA TGCGCCAGCAGCCCTCGGACAGGTGTGAACACTGAAGCTTTCTTT. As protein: CASSPRTGVNTEAFF.

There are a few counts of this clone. CDR3 sequence (DNA): TGTGCCAGCGACAGGGTGAATCAGCCCCAGCATTTT. This translates into CASDRVNQPQHF. J is TRBJ1-5 and V is TRBV2; 7 nucleotides agree with TRBD1. From germline, CDR1 is SNHLY and CDR2 FYNNEI. Unmatched junction bases numbered 2, after V lost 8 bases and J lost 4 bases. The CDR3 is made up of 12 amino acids. Looking up the rest from reference TRBV2 and TRBJ1-5 gives the full variable domain: EPEVTQTPSHQVTQMGQEVILRCVPISNHLYFYWYRQILGQKVEFLVSFYNNEISEKSEIFDDQFSVERPDGSNFTLKIRSTKLEDSAMYFCASDRVNQPQHFGDGTRLSIL.

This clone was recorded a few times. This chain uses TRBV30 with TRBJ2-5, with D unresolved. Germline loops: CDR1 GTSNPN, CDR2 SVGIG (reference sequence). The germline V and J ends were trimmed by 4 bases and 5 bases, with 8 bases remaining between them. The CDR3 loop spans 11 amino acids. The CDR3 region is CAWNQRETQYF. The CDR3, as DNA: TGTGCCTGGAATCAGAGGGAGACCCAGTACTTC. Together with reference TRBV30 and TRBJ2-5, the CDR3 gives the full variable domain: SQTIHQWPATLVQPVGSPLSLECTVEGTSNPNLYWYRQAAGRGLQLLFYSVGIGQISSEVPQNLSASRPQDRQFILSSKKLLLSDSGFYLCAWNQRETQYFGPGTRLLVL.

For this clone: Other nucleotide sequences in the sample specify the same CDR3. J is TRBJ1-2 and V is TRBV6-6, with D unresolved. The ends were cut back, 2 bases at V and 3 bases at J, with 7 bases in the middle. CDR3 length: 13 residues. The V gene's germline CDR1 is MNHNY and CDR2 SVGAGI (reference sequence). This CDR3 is CASSYNRDYGYTF. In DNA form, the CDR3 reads TGTGCCAGCAGTTACAACCGGGACTATGGCTACACCTTC.

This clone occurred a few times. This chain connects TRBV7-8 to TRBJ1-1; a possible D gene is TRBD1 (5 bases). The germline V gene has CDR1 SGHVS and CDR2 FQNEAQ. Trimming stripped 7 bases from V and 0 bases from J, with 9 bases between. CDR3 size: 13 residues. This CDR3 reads CASTPGLNTEAFF. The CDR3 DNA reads TGTGCCAGCACCCCAGGGTTGAACACTGAAGCTTTCTTT.

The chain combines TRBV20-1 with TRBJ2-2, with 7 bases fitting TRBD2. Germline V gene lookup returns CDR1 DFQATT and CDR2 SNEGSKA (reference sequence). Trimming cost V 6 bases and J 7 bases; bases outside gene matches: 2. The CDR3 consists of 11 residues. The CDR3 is CSAGRNGELFF. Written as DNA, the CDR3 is TGCAGTGCCGGGAGGAACGGGGAGCTGTTTTTT.